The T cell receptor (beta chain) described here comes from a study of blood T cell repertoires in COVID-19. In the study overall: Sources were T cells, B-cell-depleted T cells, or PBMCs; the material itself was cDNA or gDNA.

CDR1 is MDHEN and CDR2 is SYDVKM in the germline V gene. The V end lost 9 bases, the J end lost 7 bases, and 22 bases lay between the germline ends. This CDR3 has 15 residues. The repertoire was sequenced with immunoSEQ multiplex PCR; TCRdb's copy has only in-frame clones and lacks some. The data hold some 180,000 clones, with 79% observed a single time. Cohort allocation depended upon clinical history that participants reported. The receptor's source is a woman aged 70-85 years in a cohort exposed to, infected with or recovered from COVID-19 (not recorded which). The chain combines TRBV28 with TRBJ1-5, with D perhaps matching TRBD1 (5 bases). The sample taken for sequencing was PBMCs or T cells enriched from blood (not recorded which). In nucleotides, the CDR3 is TGTGCCAGTTCAGTGGGGAAGGGGTTCAGGCAGCCCCAGCATTTT. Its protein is CASSVGKGFRQPQHF.